The 19 T cell receptor beta chains below were found in one sample sequenced in a study of technical replicates of blood from a few donors. Data came from immunoSEQ multiplex PCR; TCRdb stores just in-frame clones and leaves some out. The data contain under 80,000 clones, approximately 94% of them seen just once; the ten biggest clones take up 0.26%. Sequencing was performed on T cells isolated from PBMCs. These receptors came from a human donor in good health.

The rearrangement joins TRBV28 to TRBJ1-1, with 8 nucleotides matching TRBD1. There are 15 residues in the CDR3. V was pared by 6 bases and J by 2 bases, with 8 bases of the junction left unmatched. CDR1 MDHEN and CDR2 SYDVKM come from the germline V gene. The DNA for the CDR3 is TGTGCCAGCAGCTCAGGGGGCGCAGAAAACACTGAAGCTTTCTTT. The encoded protein is CASSSGGAENTEAFF.

CDR3 residues: CASSFWGDEQFF. The CDR3 region has the DNA TGTGCCAGTAGTTTTTGGGGCGATGAGCAGTTCTTC. The V call is TRBV19, the J call TRBJ2-1; the D gene is possibly TRBD1 (5 bases). The CDR3 is made up of 12 amino acids. Trimming pared 5 bases from V and 8 bases from J, leaving 10 bases between. Germline V lookup: CDR1 LNHDA, CDR2 SQIVND (reference sequence).

This clone has just one count. The CDR3 spells CATSRARQGANEQYF. In DNA form, the CDR3 reads TGTGCCACCAGCAGAGCAAGACAGGGGGCCAACGAGCAGTACTTC. V and J are TRBV15 and TRBJ2-7; TRBD1 aligns across 10 bases. The V segment lost 1 base and the J segment 5 bases; nucleotides outside the gene matches: 5. The CDR3 totals 15 residues. In germline, CDR1 is LNHNV, CDR2 YYDKDF (reference sequence).

V usage is TRBV27 and J usage is TRBJ2-7, with TRBD2 matching 12 bases. Losses at the gene ends were 6 bases for V and 7 bases for J; bases not matched to a gene: 4. CDR3 length: 13 residues. Germline CDR1 is MNHEY and CDR2 is SMNVEV (reference sequence). CDR3 loop: CASSTGLAGEQYF. The CDR3 DNA reads as TGTGCCAGCAGCACCGGACTAGCGGGGGAGCAGTACTTC.

The chain has TRBV5-4 and TRBJ2-5; no firm D call. Germline V gives CDR1 SGHNT, CDR2 YYREEE (reference sequence). This CDR3 has 14 amino acids. Trimming stripped 1 base from V and 2 bases from J, with 9 bases between. The CDR3 spells CASSLTARQETQYF. The CDR3 DNA sequence: TGTGCCAGCAGCTTGACAGCCAGGCAAGAGACCCAGTACTTC.

The J gene is TRBJ1-6, the V gene TRBV4-1; D is ambiguous. The CDR3 extends over 16 amino acids. Between the trimmed V and J ends, which lost 4 bases and 6 bases, there was a span of 16 bases. Germline assignment: CDR1 MGHRA and CDR2 YSYEKL. The CDR3 spells CASSPSSLWANSPLHF. CDR3 sequence (DNA): TGCGCCAGCAGCCCTAGCTCCCTTTGGGCTAATTCACCCCTCCACTTT.

The chain is built from TRBV6-5 and TRBJ1-1; 7 bases line up with TRBD1. With V trimmed by 7 bases and J by 0 bases, 2 bases remained unmatched. CDR1 is MNHEY and CDR2 is SVGAGI in the germline V gene. The CDR3 consists of 13 residues. CDR3: CASTGQVNTEAFF. The CDR3 nucleotides read TGTGCCAGCACAGGACAGGTGAACACTGAAGCTTTCTTT.

V gene TRBV28 combines with J gene TRBJ2-1; 7 bases are shared with TRBD2. Trimming removed 7 bases from V and 7 bases from J; junction bases left unmatched: 10. Germline CDR1 MDHEN, CDR2 SYDVKM. This CDR3 has 14 amino acids. For the CDR3, the DNA is TGTGCCAGCACCGAGGACTCAGCGGGGAATGAGCAGTTCTTC. The encoded protein is CASTEDSAGNEQFF.

J is TRBJ2-7 and V is TRBV28, with 10 nucleotides matching TRBD2. The CDR3 covers 15 residues. Germline CDR1 and CDR2: MDHEN and SYDVKM. The V gene end was trimmed by 2 bases and the J gene end by 0 bases; junction bases not matched to a gene: 1. DNA for the CDR3: TGTGCCAGCAGTTTAACTAGCGGGACCTCCTACGAGCAGTACTTC. It codes for CASSLTSGTSYEQYF. The variable domain in full, completed from reference TRBV28 and TRBJ2-7, reads DVKVTQSSRYLVKRTGEKVFLECVQDMDHENMFWYRQDPGLGLRLIYFSYDVKMKEKGDIPEGYSVSREKKERFSLILESASTNQTSMYLCASSLTSGTSYEQYFGPGTRLTVT.

The chain is built from TRBV5-6 and TRBJ2-7, with 7 bases lining up with TRBD1. Germline CDR1 is SGHDT and CDR2 is YYEEEE. The CDR3 covers 12 residues. V was pared by 3 bases and J by 3 bases, with 0 bases of the junction left unmatched. The CDR3 nucleotides read TGTGCCAGCAGCTGGGACAGCTACGAGCAGTACTTC. Protein: CASSWDSYEQYF.

The chain carries TRBV25-1 and TRBJ2-2, with D perhaps TRBD1 (5 bases). The ends were cut back, 0 bases at V and 6 bases at J, with 11 bases in the middle. CDR3 length: 15 amino acids. The germline gives CDR1 MGHDK, CDR2 SYGVNS. The CDR3 DNA reads as TGTGCCAGCAGTGAATATACCAAAGGGGCCGGGGAGCTGTTTTTT. It translates to CASSEYTKGAGELFF.

This clone was found once. The V and J genes are TRBV18 and TRBJ1-1, with D tentatively TRBD1 (6 bases). V lost 2 bases and J lost 3, with 16 bases in between. CDR3 length equals 16 residues. The germline gives CDR1 KGHSH, CDR2 LQKENI. Written as DNA, the CDR3 is TGTGCCAGCTCACCAAAATACAGGGTGGAAGACACTGAAGCTTTCTTT. It codes for CASSPKYRVEDTEAFF.

The rearrangement uses TRBV4-1 and TRBJ2-5, with D perhaps TRBD2 (6 bases). Germline-derived CDR1 and CDR2 are MGHRA and YSYEKL. There are 17 residues in the CDR3. V shed 4 bases and J shed 1 base, with 19 bases lying between them. Here the CDR3 DNA reads TGCGCCAGCAGCCCGACCTCGAGGGTAGCGGTCCAAGAGACCCAGTACTTC. It codes for CASSPTSRVAVQETQYF.

The chain is built from TRBV27 and TRBJ2-7, with 8 bases lining up with TRBD1. Germline loops: CDR1 MNHEY, CDR2 SMNVEV (reference sequence). This CDR3 has 15 residues. V lost 4 bases, J lost 2 bases, and 7 bases stayed unmatched. The CDR3, as DNA: TGTGCCAGCAGTTGGACAGGGCAACTCCCCTACGAGCAGTACTTC. Amino acids: CASSWTGQLPYEQYF.

This clone was observed once. The rearrangement links TRBV28 to TRBJ2-1, with TRBD2 identical over 11 bases. The junction had 10 bases not matched to a gene; V was cut back by 5 bases and J by 10 bases. The length of the CDR3 is 15 residues. CDR1 and CDR2 (germline): MDHEN, SYDVKM. This chain's CDR3 is CASSPFSGRVNEQFF. The CDR3 DNA follows: TGTGCCAGCAGTCCTTTTAGCGGGAGGGTAAACGAGCAGTTCTTC.

The chain carries TRBV2 and TRBJ1-2; no firm D call. CDR1 and CDR2 from the germline V gene are SNHLY and FYNNEI. The V and J ends lost 1 base and 1 base respectively, with 10 bases between them. The length of the CDR3 is 15 residues. The CDR3 spells CASSEVRRVNYGYTF. CDR3 in DNA: TGTGCCAGCAGTGAAGTCCGCCGGGTTAACTATGGCTACACCTTC. Combining the CDR3 with reference TRBV2 and TRBJ1-2 gives the whole variable domain EPEVTQTPSHQVTQMGQEVILRCVPISNHLYFYWYRQILGQKVEFLVSFYNNEISEKSEIFDDQFSVERPDGSNFTLKIRSTKLEDSAMYFCASSEVRRVNYGYTFGSGTRLTVV.

The V and J genes are TRBV4-1 and TRBJ2-2; D ambiguous. This CDR3 has 13 amino acids. Germline CDR1 reads MGHRA; CDR2 reads YSYEKL. Trimming stripped 5 bases from V and 4 bases from J, with 8 bases between. The CDR3 spells CASSMTSTGELFF. In nucleotides, the CDR3 is TGCGCCAGCAGCATGACAAGCACCGGGGAGCTGTTTTTT.

V usage is TRBV2 and J usage is TRBJ2-7, with 8 bases identical to TRBD1. The CDR3 runs to 15 residues. V was clipped by 0 bases and J by 2 bases; unmatched bases: 3. Germline values: CDR1 SNHLY, CDR2 FYNNEI. CDR3 in amino acids: CASSEARTGPYEQYF. In DNA, the CDR3 is TGTGCCAGCAGTGAAGCCCGGACAGGGCCCTACGAGCAGTACTTC.

The V gene is TRBV5-1, the J gene TRBJ2-2, with D hard to call. Germline V CDR1 and CDR2: SGHRS, YFSETQ. This CDR3 has 16 residues. V lost 5 bases and J 1 base, leaving 15 bases between the germline ends. The CDR3 region is CASRAREVLNTGELFF. The CDR3 DNA reads as TGCGCCAGCAGGGCTAGAGAAGTTTTGAACACCGGGGAGCTGTTTTTT.